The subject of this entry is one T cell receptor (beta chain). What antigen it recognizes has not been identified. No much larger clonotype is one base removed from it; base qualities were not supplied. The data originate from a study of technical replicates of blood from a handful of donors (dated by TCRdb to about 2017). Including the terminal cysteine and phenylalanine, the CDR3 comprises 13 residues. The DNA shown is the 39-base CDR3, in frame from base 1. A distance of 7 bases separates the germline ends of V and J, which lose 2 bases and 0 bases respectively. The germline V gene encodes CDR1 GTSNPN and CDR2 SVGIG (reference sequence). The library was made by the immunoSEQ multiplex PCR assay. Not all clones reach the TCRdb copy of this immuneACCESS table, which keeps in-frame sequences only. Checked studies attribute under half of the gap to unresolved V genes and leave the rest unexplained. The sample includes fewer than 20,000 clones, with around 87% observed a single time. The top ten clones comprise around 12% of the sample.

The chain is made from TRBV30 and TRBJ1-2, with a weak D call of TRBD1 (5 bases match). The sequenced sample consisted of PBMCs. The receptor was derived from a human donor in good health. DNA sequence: TGTGCCTGGAGTATAGGGGCTAACTATGGCTACACCTTC. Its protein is CAWSIGANYGYTF.